The clone carrying this T cell receptor beta chain has more than one count but fewer than ten. Preparation of the TCRbeta library used unique molecular identifiers. TCRdb processed the PCR reads anew with MiXCR; each CDR3 protein has one entry. The sample lists about 610,000 distinct CDR3 sequences, about 10% occurring once. This sample is drawn from a study of T-cell reconstitution after alpha-beta-depleted transplantation in children. Germline V gene data show CDR1 as KGHSH and CDR2 as LQKENI. Between the trimmed V and J ends, which lost 2 bases and 4 bases, there was a span of 18 bases. This CDR3 comprises 18 residues.

Sequencing used PBMCs from the stem cell graft donor, obtained from the stem cell graft. The origin of this receptor is a human donor who donated a stem cell graft to a child with acute myeloid leukemia. The rearrangement uses TRBV18 and TRBJ2-6; D is tentatively TRBD1 or TRBD2 (5 bases each). The CDR3 is CASSPEGQGSLGANVLTF. The CDR3 DNA is TGTGCCAGCTCACCAGAGGGGCAGGGATCCTTGGGGGCCAACGTCCTGACTTTC.